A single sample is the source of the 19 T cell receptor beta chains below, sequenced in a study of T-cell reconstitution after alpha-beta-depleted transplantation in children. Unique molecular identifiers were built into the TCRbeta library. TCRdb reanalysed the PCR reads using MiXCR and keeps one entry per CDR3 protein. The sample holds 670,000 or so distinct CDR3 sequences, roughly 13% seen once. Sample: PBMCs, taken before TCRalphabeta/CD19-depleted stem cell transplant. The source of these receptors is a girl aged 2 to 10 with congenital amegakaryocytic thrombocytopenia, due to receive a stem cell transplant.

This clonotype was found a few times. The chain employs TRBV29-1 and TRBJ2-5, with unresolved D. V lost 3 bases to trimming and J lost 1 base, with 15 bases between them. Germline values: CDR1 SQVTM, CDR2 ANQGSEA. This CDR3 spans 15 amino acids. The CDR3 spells CSVEPGPSPQETQYF. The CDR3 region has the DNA TGCAGCGTTGAGCCCGGGCCGTCCCCCCAAGAGACCCAGTACTTC.

This CDR3 is CASSRPGSWNGYTF. CDR3 bases: TGCGCCAGCAGCCGGCCTGGCAGTTGGAATGGCTACACCTTC. The V gene is TRBV4-1, the J gene TRBJ1-2; no definite D call. CDR3 size: 14 residues. CDR1 and CDR2 from the germline V gene are MGHRA and YSYEKL. V was cut by 4 bases and J by 6 bases, with 15 bases left in between.

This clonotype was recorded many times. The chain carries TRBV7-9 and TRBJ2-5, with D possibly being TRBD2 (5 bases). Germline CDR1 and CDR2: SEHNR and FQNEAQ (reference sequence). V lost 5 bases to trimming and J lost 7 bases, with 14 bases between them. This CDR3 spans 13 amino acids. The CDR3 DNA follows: TGTGCCAGCAGCCCCCAACTAGAAGGGACCCAGTACTTC. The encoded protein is CASSPQLEGTQYF.

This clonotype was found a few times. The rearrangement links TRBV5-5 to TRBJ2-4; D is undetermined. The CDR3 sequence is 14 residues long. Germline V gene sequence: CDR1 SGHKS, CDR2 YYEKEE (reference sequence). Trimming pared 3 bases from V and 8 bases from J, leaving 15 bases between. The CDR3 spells CASSSGESRDIQYF. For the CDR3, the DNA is TGTGCCAGCAGCTCGGGCGAGTCCCGGGACATTCAGTACTTC.

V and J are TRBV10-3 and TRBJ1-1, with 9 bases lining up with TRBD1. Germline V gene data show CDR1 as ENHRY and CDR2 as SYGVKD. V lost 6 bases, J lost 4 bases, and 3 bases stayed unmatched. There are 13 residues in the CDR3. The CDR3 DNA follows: TGTGCCATCAGACAGGGGGCAAGCACTGAAGCTTTCTTT. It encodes CAIRQGASTEAFF.

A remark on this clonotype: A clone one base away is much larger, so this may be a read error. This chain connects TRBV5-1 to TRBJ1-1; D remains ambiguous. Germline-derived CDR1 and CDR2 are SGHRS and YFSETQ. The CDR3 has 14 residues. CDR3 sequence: CANSFSYPGTEAFF. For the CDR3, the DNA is TGCGCCAACAGCTTCTCCTACCCGGGCACTGAAGCTTTCTTT.

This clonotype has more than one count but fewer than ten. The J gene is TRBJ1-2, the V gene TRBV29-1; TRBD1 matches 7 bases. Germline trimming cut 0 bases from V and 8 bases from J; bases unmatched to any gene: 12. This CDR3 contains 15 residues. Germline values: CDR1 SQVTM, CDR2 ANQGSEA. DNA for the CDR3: TGCAGCGTTGAAGATGTGGGAACAGGGGATAGAGGCTACACCTTC. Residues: CSVEDVGTGDRGYTF. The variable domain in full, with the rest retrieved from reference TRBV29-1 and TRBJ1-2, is SAVISQKPSRDICQRGTSLTIQCQVDSQVTMMFWYRQQPGQSLTLIATANQGSEATYESGFVIDKFPISRPNLTFSTLTVSNMSPEDSSIYLCSVEDVGTGDRGYTFGSGTRLTVV.

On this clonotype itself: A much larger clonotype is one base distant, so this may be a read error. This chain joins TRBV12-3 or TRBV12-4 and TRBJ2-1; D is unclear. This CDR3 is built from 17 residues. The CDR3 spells CGSSLRVSGSSYNEQFF. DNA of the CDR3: TGTGGCAGCAGTTTAAGAGTATCGGGTTCCTCGTACAATGAGCAGTTCTTC.

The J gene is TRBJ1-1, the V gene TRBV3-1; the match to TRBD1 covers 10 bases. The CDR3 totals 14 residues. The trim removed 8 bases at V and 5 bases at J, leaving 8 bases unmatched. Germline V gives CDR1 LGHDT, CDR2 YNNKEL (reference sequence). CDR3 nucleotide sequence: TGTGCCAGCGGGACAGGGGCTCTGAGAACTGAAGCTTTCTTT. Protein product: CASGTGALRTEAFF.

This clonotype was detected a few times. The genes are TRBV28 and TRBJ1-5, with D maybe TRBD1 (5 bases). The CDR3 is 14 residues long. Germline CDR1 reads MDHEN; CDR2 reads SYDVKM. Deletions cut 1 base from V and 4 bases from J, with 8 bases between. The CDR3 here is CASSLSGHNQPQHF. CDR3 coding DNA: TGTGCCAGCAGTTTATCAGGGCATAATCAGCCCCAGCATTTT. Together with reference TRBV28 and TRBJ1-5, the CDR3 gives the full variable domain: DVKVTQSSRYLVKRTGEKVFLECVQDMDHENMFWYRQDPGLGLRLIYFSYDVKMKEKGDIPEGYSVSREKKERFSLILESASTNQTSMYLCASSLSGHNQPQHFGDGTRLSIL.

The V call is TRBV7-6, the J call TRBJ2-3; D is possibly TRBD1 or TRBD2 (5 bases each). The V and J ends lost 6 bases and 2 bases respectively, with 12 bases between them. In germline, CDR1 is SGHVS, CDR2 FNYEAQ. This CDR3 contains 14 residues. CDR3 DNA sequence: TGTGCCAGCAGAAACCGGGACCCCACAGATACGCAGTATTTT. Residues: CASRNRDPTDTQYF.

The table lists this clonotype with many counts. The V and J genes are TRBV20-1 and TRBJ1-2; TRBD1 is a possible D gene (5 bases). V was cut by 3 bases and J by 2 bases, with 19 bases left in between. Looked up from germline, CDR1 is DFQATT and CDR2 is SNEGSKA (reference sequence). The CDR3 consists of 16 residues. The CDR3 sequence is CSARNWGTEGNYGYTF. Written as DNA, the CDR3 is TGCAGTGCTAGGAACTGGGGGACCGAGGGGAACTATGGCTACACCTTC.

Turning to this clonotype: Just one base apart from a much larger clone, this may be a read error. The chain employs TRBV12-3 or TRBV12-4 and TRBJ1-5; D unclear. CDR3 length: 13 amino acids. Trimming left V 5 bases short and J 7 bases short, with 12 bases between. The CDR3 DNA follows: TGTGCCAGCAGTGTAACAATCAAGCAGCCCCAGCATTTT. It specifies CASSVTIKQPQHF.

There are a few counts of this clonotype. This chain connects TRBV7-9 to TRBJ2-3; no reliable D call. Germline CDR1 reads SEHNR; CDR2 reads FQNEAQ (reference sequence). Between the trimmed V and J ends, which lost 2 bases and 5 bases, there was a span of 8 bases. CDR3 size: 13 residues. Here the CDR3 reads CASSLFIGDTQYF. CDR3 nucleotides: TGTGCCAGCAGCTTATTTATCGGAGATACGCAGTATTTT.

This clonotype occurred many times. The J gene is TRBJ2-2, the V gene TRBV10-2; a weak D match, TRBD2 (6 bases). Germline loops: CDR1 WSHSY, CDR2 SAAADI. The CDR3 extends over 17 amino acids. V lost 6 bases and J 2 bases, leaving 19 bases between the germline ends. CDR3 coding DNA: TGCGCCAGCAGCGGGACTGCAACCTTAACCAACACCGGGGAGCTGTTTTTT. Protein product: CASSGTATLTNTGELFF.

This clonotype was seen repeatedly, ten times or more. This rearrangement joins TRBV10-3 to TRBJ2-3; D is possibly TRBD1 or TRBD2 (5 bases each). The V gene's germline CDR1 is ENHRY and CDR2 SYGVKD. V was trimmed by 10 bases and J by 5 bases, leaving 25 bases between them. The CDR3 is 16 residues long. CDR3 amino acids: CATEGSRGTVGDTQYF. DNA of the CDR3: TGTGCCACCGAGGGCTCTCGTGGGACCGTCGGAGATACGCAGTATTTT.

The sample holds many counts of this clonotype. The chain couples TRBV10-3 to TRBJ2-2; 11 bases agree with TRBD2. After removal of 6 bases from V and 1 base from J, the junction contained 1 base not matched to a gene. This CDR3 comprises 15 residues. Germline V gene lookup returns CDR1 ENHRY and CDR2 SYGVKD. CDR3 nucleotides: TGTGCCATCAGGGGACTAGCGGAGAACACCGGGGAGCTGTTTTTT. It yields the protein CAIRGLAENTGELFF.

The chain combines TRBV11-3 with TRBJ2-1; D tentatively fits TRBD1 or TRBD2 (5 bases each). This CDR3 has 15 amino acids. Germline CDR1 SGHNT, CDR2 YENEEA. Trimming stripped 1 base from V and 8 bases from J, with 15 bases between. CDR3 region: CASSLGGRSGDEQFF. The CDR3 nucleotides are TGTGCCAGCAGCTTAGGGGGGAGATCTGGCGATGAGCAGTTCTTC.

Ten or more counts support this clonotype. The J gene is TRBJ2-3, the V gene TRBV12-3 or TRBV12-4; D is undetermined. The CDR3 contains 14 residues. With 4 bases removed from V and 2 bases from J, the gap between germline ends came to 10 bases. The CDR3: CASSSVSHTDTQYF. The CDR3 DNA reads TGTGCCAGCAGTTCGGTCTCACACACAGATACGCAGTATTTT.